The 32 T cell receptor beta chains reported below all come from one sample, sequenced in a study of T-cell memory formation after mild COVID-19. One entry per CDR3 protein results from TCRdb running MiXCR on the 5' RACE reads. The sample consists of 180,000 or so distinct CDR3 sequences, approximately 10% of them appearing once. The sample was PBMCs or a T cell subset sorted from them (not recorded which). The receptors derive from a man aged 18 to 30 who had mild COVID-19 (a few samples of this study predate the infection). Cell type and time point are not known.

The sample holds a few counts of this clonotype. This chain uses TRBV7-2 with TRBJ2-1; 14 positions agree with TRBD2. This CDR3 comprises 15 residues. J lost 6 bases, V lost 5 bases, and 3 bases had no gene match. Germline V lookup: CDR1 SGHTA, CDR2 FQGNSA. CDR3 DNA sequence: TGTGCCAGCAGCCGACTAGCGGGGGGGCCCAATGAGCAGTTCTTC. The encoded protein is CASSRLAGGPNEQFF.

This clonotype has just a few counts. J is TRBJ1-2 and V is TRBV7-2; possible D gene TRBD1, 6 bases. Trimming stripped 4 bases from V and 4 bases from J, with 10 bases between. CDR1 and CDR2 (germline): SGHTA, FQGNSA. The CDR3 has 13 amino acids. The CDR3: CASSSQTGYGYTF. The DNA of the CDR3 is TGTGCCAGCAGCTCGCAGACAGGCTATGGCTACACCTTC.

This clonotype showed up many times. This rearrangement joins TRBV2 to TRBJ2-3, with D possibly being TRBD1 or TRBD2 (5 bases each). Trimming removed 8 bases from V and 4 bases from J, with 16 bases in between. Germline V gene lookup returns CDR1 SNHLY and CDR2 FYNNEI. The CDR3 runs to 14 residues. The CDR3 protein is CASQWDPISDTQYF. In DNA, the CDR3 is TGTGCCAGCCAGTGGGACCCTATTTCAGATACGCAGTATTTT.

The chain has TRBV19 and TRBJ1-2; unclear D gene. CDR1 is LNHDA, CDR2 SQIVND, per germline (reference sequence). This CDR3 is 16 amino acids long. V shed 5 bases and J shed 0 bases, with 16 bases lying between them. The CDR3 is CASSPRRDISNYGYTF. Here the CDR3 DNA reads TGTGCCAGTAGTCCCCGGCGAGACATATCTAACTATGGCTACACCTTC.

This clonotype was counted at least ten times. The rearrangement links TRBV24-1 to TRBJ1-2; D not resolved. Germline CDR1 and CDR2: KGHDR and SFDVKD. The CDR3 runs to 14 residues. V was trimmed by 3 bases and J by 6 bases, leaving 13 bases between them. CDR3 residues: CATSDPPLAHGYTF. The CDR3 DNA reads as TGTGCCACCAGTGATCCGCCGTTGGCGCATGGCTACACCTTC.

This rearrangement joins TRBV7-9 to TRBJ2-6, with TRBD1 matching 10 bases. V shed 10 bases and J 4 bases; nucleotides not matched to a gene: 22. The germline V gene has CDR1 SEHNR and CDR2 FQNEAQ (reference sequence). The CDR3 length is 20 residues. The CDR3 spells CAILSRSGTGAMKGANVLTF. In DNA, the CDR3 is TGTGCCATTCTCTCGCGTTCCGGGACAGGGGCGATGAAGGGGGCCAACGTCCTGACTTTC.

In DNA form, the CDR3 reads TGCGCCAGCAGTGATGGCGGGGGGGCCCACAATGAGCAGTTCTTC. Protein: CASSDGGGAHNEQFF. The chain couples TRBV10-1 to TRBJ2-1, with 9 bases identical to TRBD2. Germline assignment: CDR1 WNHNN and CDR2 SYGVQD (reference sequence). Germline trimming cut 3 bases from V and 5 bases from J; bases unmatched to any gene: 5. This CDR3 has 15 amino acids.

This chain connects TRBV29-1 to TRBJ1-6; the D gene is possibly TRBD1 (5 bases). The CDR3 loop spans 13 amino acids. Germline V gene sequence: CDR1 SQVTM, CDR2 ANQGSEA. With 4 bases removed from V and 6 bases from J, the gap between germline ends came to 10 bases. The CDR3 loop reads CSVAEGTNSPLHF. The DNA for the CDR3 is TGCAGCGTTGCTGAAGGGACTAATTCACCCCTCCACTTT.

V and J are TRBV21-1 and TRBJ2-7; the table's D call of TRBD1 was not tested on the DNA. TRBV21-1 is a documented pseudogene. CDR3 length equals 14 residues. CDR3 in DNA: TGTGCCAGCAGCGAGGGACAGGGGCGCTACGAGCAGTACGTC. This gives the protein CASSEGQGRYEQYV.

V and J are TRBV6-5 and TRBJ1-3; 7 bases line up with TRBD1. From germline, CDR1 is MNHEY and CDR2 SVGAGI. J lost 5 bases, V lost 4 bases, and 11 bases had no gene match. CDR3 length equals 16 residues. CDR3 in DNA: TGTGCCAGCAGTTGGCTCCAGGGGGAAGGTAGAAACACCATATATTTT. Encoded protein: CASSWLQGEGRNTIYF.

The rearrangement uses TRBV29-1 and TRBJ2-3; D gene ambiguous. Per the germline V gene, CDR1 is SQVTM and CDR2 is ANQGSEA. The CDR3 contains 14 residues. V was pared by 6 bases and J by 0 bases, with 13 bases between. The CDR3 loop reads CSVSTSRSTDTQYF. CDR3 DNA sequence: TGCAGCGTGTCGACATCCCGAAGCACAGATACGCAGTATTTT.

This sequence joins TRBV4-1 and TRBJ2-1; D is unresolved. The V gene's germline CDR1 is MGHRA and CDR2 YSYEKL. The CDR3 is 10 residues long. V lost 8 bases, J lost 9 bases, and 8 bases lay in between. The CDR3: CASSGGEQFF. CDR3 bases: TGCGCCAGCTCGGGTGGTGAGCAGTTCTTC.

This clonotype was counted between two and nine times. V and J are TRBV4-2 and TRBJ2-5; a possible D gene is TRBD2 (6 bases). V was clipped by 0 bases and J by 3 bases, with 8 bases between them. The germline V gene has CDR1 LGHNA and CDR2 YNFKEQ. The CDR3 has 14 residues. CDR3 bases: TGTGCCAGCAGCCAAGAATCTAGCGAAGAGACCCAGTACTTC. The encoded protein is CASSQESSEETQYF.

This clonotype was observed a few times. This chain joins TRBV11-3 and TRBJ2-1; possibly TRBD2 for D (7 bases). Trimming cost V 4 bases and J 4 bases, with 14 bases left between them. The germline V gene encodes CDR1 SGHNT and CDR2 YENEEA. The CDR3 loop spans 15 amino acids. The CDR3 nucleotides are TGTGCCAGCAGCTCGGGGGGCGGCCCTTACAATGAGCAGTTCTTC. This sequence encodes CASSSGGGPYNEQFF.

The chain couples TRBV4-3 to TRBJ1-1, with D perhaps TRBD1 (6 bases). The CDR3 totals 14 residues. Germline assignment: CDR1 LGHNA and CDR2 YSLEER. Trimming removed 1 base from V and 8 bases from J, with 14 bases in between. The CDR3 nucleotides read TGCGCCAGCAGCCAAGGCTGGGACATCGCAGAAGCTTTCTTT. Its translation is CASSQGWDIAEAFF.

This clonotype appeared a few times. This chain links TRBV10-1 with TRBJ2-7, with D hard to call. This CDR3 has 10 amino acids. Trimming cost V 4 bases and J 6 bases, with 4 bases left between them. Germline values: CDR1 WNHNN, CDR2 SYGVQD (reference sequence). The CDR3 region is CASSVAEQYF. Written as DNA, the CDR3 is TGCGCCAGCAGTGTAGCCGAGCAGTACTTC.

Ten or more counts support this clonotype. The chain combines TRBV2 with TRBJ1-2, with D perhaps TRBD1 (5 bases). V was cut by 8 bases and J by 4 bases, with 11 bases left in between. Germline CDR1 SNHLY, CDR2 FYNNEI. The CDR3 runs to 12 residues. DNA for the CDR3: TGTGCCAGCGGGGCACGTAGCTATGGCTACACCTTC. Translating it yields CASGARSYGYTF.

In its sample, this clonotype was seen many times. The chain joins TRBV2 to TRBJ1-1; perhaps TRBD1 as D (5 bases). V lost 4 bases, J lost 5 bases, and 11 bases lay in between. CDR1 and CDR2 from the germline V gene are SNHLY and FYNNEI. The CDR3 is 13 amino acids. The CDR3 sequence is CASSVQAQTEAFF. For the CDR3, the DNA is TGTGCCAGCAGTGTACAGGCCCAAACTGAAGCTTTCTTT.

This clonotype occurred a few times. This sequence joins TRBV5-5 and TRBJ1-2; 10 nucleotides agree with TRBD1. Germline CDR1 SGHKS, CDR2 YYEKEE (reference sequence). Trimming took 4 bases from V and 8 from J; bases not matched to a gene: 5. The CDR3 is 13 amino acids. The CDR3 DNA sequence: TGTGCCAGCAGCCCGGGGACAGGGGTAGGCTACACCTTC. This translates into CASSPGTGVGYTF.

This chain connects TRBV4-2 to TRBJ2-2, with 14 positions matching TRBD2. Germline trimming cut 2 bases from V and 2 bases from J; bases unmatched to any gene: 16. This CDR3 is 22 amino acids long. The germline gives CDR1 LGHNA, CDR2 YNFKEQ. CDR3 nucleotides: TGTGCCAGCAGCCAAACCCGGACTAGCGGGGGGACTATCATGTATAACACCGGGGAGCTGTTTTTT. Translating gives CASSQTRTSGGTIMYNTGELFF.

This clonotype has more than one count but fewer than ten. This chain uses TRBV6-5 with TRBJ2-6; D perhaps matches TRBD2 (5 bases). With 8 bases removed from V and 0 bases from J, the gap between germline ends came to 11 bases. This CDR3 has 15 residues. The germline CDR1 and CDR2 sequences are MNHEY and SVGAGI. This CDR3 reads CASGSAGSGANVLTF. The DNA for the CDR3 is TGTGCCAGCGGGTCCGCGGGCTCTGGGGCCAACGTCCTGACTTTC.

The sample holds many counts of this clonotype. The chain joins TRBV6-5 to TRBJ2-3, with D perhaps matching TRBD2 (5 bases). The CDR3 has 14 residues. Germline V gene data show CDR1 as MNHEY and CDR2 as SVGAGI. V was cut by 6 bases and J by 6 bases, with 16 bases left in between. CDR3: CASRSRSSGDTQYF. For the CDR3, the DNA is TGTGCCAGCAGGAGTCGGTCCTCGGGGGATACGCAGTATTTT.

This clonotype showed up just a few times. The V gene is TRBV5-1, the J gene TRBJ1-1; D call uncertain. CDR3 size: 14 residues. V lost 5 bases and J lost 3, with 14 bases in between. Germline CDR1 and CDR2: SGHRS and YFSETQ. DNA for the CDR3: TGCGCCAGCAGAGAGTCGGATTTGGACACTGAAGCTTTCTTT. Encoded protein: CASRESDLDTEAFF.

This chain links TRBV20-1 with TRBJ1-5; D gene unclear. Germline CDR1 is DFQATT and CDR2 is SNEGSKA (reference sequence). V dropped 0 bases and J dropped 2 bases, with 2 bases sitting between them. The CDR3 contains 12 residues. CDR3 in DNA: TGCAGTGCTAGAGACCGCAATCAGCCCCAGCATTTT. This encodes CSARDRNQPQHF.

This clonotype has ten or more counts. J is TRBJ2-2 and V is TRBV12-3 or TRBV12-4; 9 bases line up with TRBD2. The CDR3 has 18 residues. Trimming at V came to 5 bases and at J to 7 bases, leaving 17 bases not matched to a gene. The CDR3 DNA sequence: TGTGCCAGCAGTGCCGCGACTTTGCGGGGGGGCCTCGGCGGGGAGCTGTTTTTT. Translation gives CASSAATLRGGLGGELFF.

This clonotype was detected ten times or more. The chain is built from TRBV21-1 and TRBJ2-7; the table's D gene call, TRBD2, was not cross checked with the DNA. TRBV21-1 is flagged as a pseudogene. CDR3 size: 13 residues. The CDR3 region has the DNA TGTGCCAGCAGCAAAGGCGGGGCCTACGAGCAGTACGTC. The encoded protein is CASSKGGAYEQYV.

The sample holds a few counts of this clonotype. This chain uses TRBV5-1 with TRBJ2-1; unclear D gene. Germline values: CDR1 SGHRS, CDR2 YFSETQ. This CDR3 is built from 13 residues. V was shortened by 1 base and J by 7 bases, with 9 bases between the two germline ends. The CDR3 reads CASSLYVGNEQFF. DNA for the CDR3: TGCGCCAGCAGCTTGTATGTTGGAAATGAGCAGTTCTTC. Filled out from reference TRBV5-1 and TRBJ2-1, the complete variable domain reads KAGVTQTPRYLIKTRGQQVTLSCSPISGHRSVSWYQQTPGQGLQFLFEYFSETQRNKGNFPGRFSGRQFSNSRSEMNVSTLELGDSALYLCASSLYVGNEQFFGPGTRLTVL.

This clonotype turned up a few times. The CDR3 loop is CASSHPGHSGANVLTF. The CDR3 nucleotides read TGTGCCAGCAGCCACCCGGGACATTCTGGGGCCAACGTCCTGACTTTC. The V and J genes are TRBV3-1 and TRBJ2-6, with D tentatively TRBD1 (6 bases). Germline loops: CDR1 LGHDT, CDR2 YNNKEL (reference sequence). Trimming removed 3 bases at V and 1 base at J, with 10 bases between. CDR3 size: 16 residues.

The rearrangement joins TRBV12-3 or TRBV12-4 to TRBJ1-1; D possibly corresponds to TRBD1 (6 bases). Trimming cost V 6 bases and J 4 bases, with 18 bases left between them. The CDR3 is made up of 15 amino acids. The DNA of the CDR3 is TGTGCCAGCAGACTGAGGGGGAAAGGGGGCACTGAAGCTTTCTTT. Encoded protein: CASRLRGKGGTEAFF.

The chain has TRBV11-2 and TRBJ1-1; no firm D call. The germline CDR1 and CDR2 sequences are SGHAT and FQNNGV. V lost 8 bases and J 0 bases, leaving 10 bases between the germline ends. The CDR3 runs to 13 residues. The CDR3 coding sequence is TGTGCCAGCGGAAAATACATGAACACTGAAGCTTTCTTT. Translating it yields CASGKYMNTEAFF.

This clonotype was recorded at least ten times. The V and J genes are TRBV6-2 or TRBV6-3 and TRBJ2-3, with 7 nucleotides matching TRBD1. The germline CDR1 and CDR2 sequences are MNHEY and SVGEGT. Trimming at V came to 8 bases and at J to 0 bases, leaving 2 bases not matched to a gene. The CDR3 totals 13 residues. DNA of the CDR3: TGTGCCAGCGAGACAGGGAGCACAGATACGCAGTATTTT. It translates to CASETGSTDTQYF.

This clonotype was seen a handful of times. The J gene is TRBJ1-1, the V gene TRBV7-8; D perhaps matches TRBD1 (5 bases). Trimming took 5 bases from V and 2 from J, leaving 12 bases between them. The CDR3 is made up of 14 amino acids. From germline, CDR1 is SGHVS and CDR2 FQNEAQ. This chain's CDR3 is CASSGLGTNTEAFF. DNA for the CDR3: TGTGCCAGCAGCGGACTGGGGACTAACACTGAAGCTTTCTTT. The full variable domain, its missing parts supplied by reference TRBV7-8 and TRBJ1-1, is GAGVSQSPRYKVAKRGQDVALRCDPISGHVSLFWYQQALGQGPEFLTYFQNEAQLDKSGLPSDRFFAERPEGSVSTLKIQRTQQEDSAVYLCASSGLGTNTEAFFGQGTRLTVV.